The sequence of this T cell receptor (beta chain) was determined in a study of blood T cell repertoires in COVID-19. CDR3 length: 14 amino acids. Unmatched junction bases numbered 5, after V lost 3 bases and J lost 6 bases. Per germline, CDR1 SGHRS and CDR2 YFSETQ. Original data processing: Nucleated cell counts were estimated from reference gene primer amplification. Profiling relied on immunoSEQ multiplex PCR, and the TCRdb table lists in-frame clones only, not all of them. V and J calls plus clone size are reproduced from that table; the DNA served to infer D and trimming. The repertoire holds over 250,000 clones, with about nine tenths as singletons.

The genes are TRBV5-1 and TRBJ1-1; 10 bases agree with TRBD1. Source material: PBMCs or T cells enriched from blood (not recorded which). This receptor was obtained from a woman aged 60-70 years who had recovered from COVID-19. Written as DNA, the CDR3 is TGCGCCAGCAGCTCGGGACAGGGGTGGTCTGAAGCTTTCTTT. It translates to CASSSGQGWSEAFF. Supplemented by reference TRBV5-1 and TRBJ1-1, the full variable domain reads KAGVTQTPRYLIKTRGQQVTLSCSPISGHRSVSWYQQTPGQGLQFLFEYFSETQRNKGNFPGRFSGRQFSNSRSEMNVSTLELGDSALYLCASSSGQGWSEAFFGQGTRLTVV.